Listed here are 2 T cell receptor beta chains from one sample, sequenced in a study of T cell repertoires in aging, cancer and after chemotherapy. Rearranged V-D-J TRB sequences were amplified with a mixed TRB-A/B primer pool. TCRdb analysed the multiplex PCR reads with MiXCR anew, one entry per CDR3 protein. The sample has more than 6,000 distinct CDR3 sequences, over 20% seen once; the top ten hold around 9%. TCR beta rearrangements were amplified from peripheral blood genomic DNA. The specimen sequenced was blood. All receptors come from a human donor with a blood cancer.

In this sample, this clonotype turned up a few times. The CDR3 DNA is TGCAGTGCTAGTTCCGTACAGGGTAAGGTCGACACTGAAGCTTTCTTT. It yields the protein CSASSVQGKVDTEAFF. V and J are TRBV20-1 and TRBJ1-1; D may be TRBD1 (6 bases). Germline loops: CDR1 DFQATT, CDR2 SNEGSKA (reference sequence). The CDR3 loop spans 16 amino acids. V dropped 3 bases and J dropped 3 bases, with 20 bases sitting between them.

This clonotype has just a few counts. J is TRBJ2-3 and V is TRBV5-1; D gene ambiguous. The CDR3 contains 12 residues. V lost 5 bases to trimming and J lost 6 bases, with 10 bases between them. Germline V gene lookup returns CDR1 SGHRS and CDR2 YFSETQ. CDR3 loop: CASSPQGDTQYF. Written as DNA, the CDR3 is TGCGCCAGCAGTCCGCAAGGCGATACGCAGTATTTT.